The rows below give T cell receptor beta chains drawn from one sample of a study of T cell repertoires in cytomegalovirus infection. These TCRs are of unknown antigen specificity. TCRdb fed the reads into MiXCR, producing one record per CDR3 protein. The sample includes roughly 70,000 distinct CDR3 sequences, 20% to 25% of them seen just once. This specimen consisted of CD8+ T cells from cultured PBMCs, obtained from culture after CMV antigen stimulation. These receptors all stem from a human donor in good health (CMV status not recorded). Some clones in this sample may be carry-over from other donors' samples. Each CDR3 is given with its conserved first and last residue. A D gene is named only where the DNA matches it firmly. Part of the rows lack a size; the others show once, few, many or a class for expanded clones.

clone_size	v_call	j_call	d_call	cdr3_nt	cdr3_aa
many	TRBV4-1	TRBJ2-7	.	TGCGCCAGCAGCCAAGATCCCAGAGAGGCTGAGCAGTACTTC	CASSQDPREAEQYF
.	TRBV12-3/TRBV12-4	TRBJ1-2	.	TGTGCCAGCAGTGACGGCGGATGGGGCTACACCTTC	CASSDGGWGYTF
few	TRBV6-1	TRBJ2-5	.	TGTGCCAGCAGCTCCCCCGGGGAGAGGGGGACCCAGTACTTC	CASSSPGERGTQYF
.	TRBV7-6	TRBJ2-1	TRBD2	TGTGCCAGCAGCCTTACTAGCGGGGCGCCTAGCTCCTACAATGAGCAGTTCTTC	CASSLTSGAPSSYNEQFF
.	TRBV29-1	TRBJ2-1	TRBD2	TGCAGCGTCGAAAGCGGGGCAAAACCCTACAATGAGCAGTTCTTC	CSVESGAKPYNEQFF
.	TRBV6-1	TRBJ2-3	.	TGTGCCAGCAGTGAAGCACCAGGGTTGGGGACAGATACGCAGTATTTT	CASSEAPGLGTDTQYF
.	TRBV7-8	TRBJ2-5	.	TGTGCCAGCAGCTCAGGGGGGTGGCAAGAGACCCAGTACTTC	CASSSGGWQETQYF
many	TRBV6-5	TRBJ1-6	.	TGTGCCAGCAGTGACACCATCCCGAGCTCCTATAATTCACCCCTCCACTTT	CASSDTIPSSYNSPLHF
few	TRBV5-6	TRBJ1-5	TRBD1	TGTGCCAGCAGCTTCTTCGAGACAGGGGTCCAGCCCCAGCATTTT	CASSFFETGVQPQHF
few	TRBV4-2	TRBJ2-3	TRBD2	TGTGCCAGCAGCCAAGAGGCGGGGGGGCCAGATACGCAGTATTTT	CASSQEAGGPDTQYF
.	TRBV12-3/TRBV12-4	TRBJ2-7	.	TGTGCCAGCAGTTTTAAGGGTCCCTACGAGCAGTACTTC	CASSFKGPYEQYF
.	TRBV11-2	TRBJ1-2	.	TGTGCCAGCAGCTTGGGCGGTTTTGGCTACACCTTC	CASSLGGFGYTF
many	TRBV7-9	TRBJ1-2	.	TGTGCCAGCAGCTTAATGAATTCAAATGGCTACACCTTC	CASSLMNSNGYTF
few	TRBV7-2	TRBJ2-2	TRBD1	TGTGCCAGCGGATTGCCCCTTGGGACAGGGAACACCGGGGAGCTGTTTTTT	CASGLPLGTGNTGELFF
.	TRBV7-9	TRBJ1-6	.	TGTGCCAGCAGCCACACGGGACGTGGGATGGATTCACCCCTCCACTTT	CASSHTGRGMDSPLHF
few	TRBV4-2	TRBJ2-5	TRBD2	TGTGCCAGCAGCCAGGCACTAGCGGACGAAGAGACCCAGTACTTC	CASSQALADEETQYF
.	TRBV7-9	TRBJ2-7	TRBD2	TGTGCCAGCAGCTTCTCCCAGCCAGGGCTAGCGGGGGGGCCTAGAAACGAGCAGTACTTC	CASSFSQPGLAGGPRNEQYF
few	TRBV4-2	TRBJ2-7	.	TGTGCCAGCAGCCAAGAAGAACGAGCGGTTCTTTCGAGCTCCTACGAGCAGTACTTC	CASSQEERAVLSSSYEQYF
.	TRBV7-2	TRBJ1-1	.	TGTGCCAGCAGCACACAGGGCGCCAACACTGAAGCTTTCTTT	CASSTQGANTEAFF
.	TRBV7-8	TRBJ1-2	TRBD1	TGTGCCAGCAGCTTAGTGACAGGGGACGGCTACACCTTC	CASSLVTGDGYTF
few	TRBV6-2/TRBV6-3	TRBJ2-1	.	TGTGCCAGCACCGCGTCGCCGGGAATCTTTTACAATGAGCAGTTCTTC	CASTASPGIFYNEQFF
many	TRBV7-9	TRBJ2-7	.	TGTGCCAGCAGCTTATTTGTCAGGGGGGACGAGCAGTACTTC	CASSLFVRGDEQYF
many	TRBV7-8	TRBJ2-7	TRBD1	TGTGCCAGCAGCTTAGTGGGACAGAGAGCCCCCTACGAGCAGTACTTC	CASSLVGQRAPYEQYF
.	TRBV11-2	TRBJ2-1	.	TGTGCCAGCAGCCTCCGGGGCCGACCCGATGAGCAGTTCTTC	CASSLRGRPDEQFF
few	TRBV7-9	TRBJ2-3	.	TGTGCCAGCAGCATCCGGGACTCATCACCCCACTACACAGATACGCAGTATTTT	CASSIRDSSPHYTDTQYF
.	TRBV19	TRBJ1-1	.	TGTGCCAGTAGTTCGGGACCGAGCACTGAAGCTTTCTTT	CASSSGPSTEAFF
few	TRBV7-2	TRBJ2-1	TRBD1	TGTGCCAGCAGCTTAAGGGACAGGACCAGGTCCTACAATGAGCAGTTCTTC	CASSLRDRTRSYNEQFF
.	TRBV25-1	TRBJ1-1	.	TGTGCCAGCAGTGAAGAGGTTTTCACTGAAGCTTTCTTT	CASSEEVFTEAFF
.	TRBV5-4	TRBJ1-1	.	TGTGCCAGCAGCTTGGCGGGTCGGAGAAACACTGAAGCTTTCTTT	CASSLAGRRNTEAFF
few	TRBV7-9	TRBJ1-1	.	TGTGCCAGCAGCCCTCCGGGGCCTGTTGAAGCTTTCTTT	CASSPPGPVEAFF
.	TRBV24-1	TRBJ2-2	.	TGTGCCACCGAGGCCGGGACCGGGGAGCTGTTTTTT	CATEAGTGELFF
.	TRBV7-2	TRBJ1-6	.	TGTGCCAGCAGGAATAATTCACCCCTCCACTTT	CASRNNSPLHF
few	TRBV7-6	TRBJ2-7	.	TGTGCCAGCAGCCCGTGGGGGGGCTCACTGGTACAGTACTTC	CASSPWGGSLVQYF
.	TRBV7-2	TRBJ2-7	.	TGTGCCAGCAGCTTATTCTACGAGCAGTACTTC	CASSLFYEQYF
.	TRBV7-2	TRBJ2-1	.	TGTGCCAGCAGCCAGACTTATGAGCAGTTCTTC	CASSQTYEQFF
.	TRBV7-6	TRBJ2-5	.	TGTGCCAGCAGCTCACGACACGCGAGGGTCGGAGAGACCCAGTACTTC	CASSSRHARVGETQYF
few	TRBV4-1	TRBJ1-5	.	TGCGCCAGCAGCCAAGTGAAGGGCTTGGTGGGTCAGCCCCAGCATTTT	CASSQVKGLVGQPQHF
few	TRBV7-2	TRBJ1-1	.	TGTGCCAGCAGCTTCCGGGCCATACTGAACACTGAAGCTTTCTTT	CASSFRAILNTEAFF
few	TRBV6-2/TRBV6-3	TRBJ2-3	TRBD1	TGTGCCAGCAGCGGGACAGGGATCGGTACGCAGTATTTT	CASSGTGIGTQYF
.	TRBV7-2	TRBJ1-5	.	TGTGCCAGCAGCTTCTTAAAGGATCAGCCCCAGCATTTT	CASSFLKDQPQHF
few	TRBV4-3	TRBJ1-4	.	TGCGCCAGCAGCCAAGATCGATGGGGCGATGAAAAACTGTTTTTT	CASSQDRWGDEKLFF
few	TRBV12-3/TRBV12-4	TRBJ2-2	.	TGTGCCAGCAGTTTTAGGACCGGGGAGCTGTTTTTT	CASSFRTGELFF